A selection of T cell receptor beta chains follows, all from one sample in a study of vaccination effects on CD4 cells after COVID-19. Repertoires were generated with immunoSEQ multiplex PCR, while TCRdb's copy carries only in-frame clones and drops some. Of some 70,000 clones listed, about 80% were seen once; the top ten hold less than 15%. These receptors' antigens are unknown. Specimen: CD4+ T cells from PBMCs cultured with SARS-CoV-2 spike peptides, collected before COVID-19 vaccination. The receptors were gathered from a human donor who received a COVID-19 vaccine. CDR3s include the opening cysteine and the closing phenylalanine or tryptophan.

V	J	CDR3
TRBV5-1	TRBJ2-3	CASSLVQGADTQYF
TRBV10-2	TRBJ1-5	CASSDPASSPQHF
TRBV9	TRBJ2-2	CASSVTGNTGELFF
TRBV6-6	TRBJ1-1	CASTERGRGNTEAFF
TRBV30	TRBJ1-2	CAQNDRVGYGYTF
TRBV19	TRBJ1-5	CATKGQNSNQPQHF
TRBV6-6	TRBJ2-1	CASSPVGVSDEQFF
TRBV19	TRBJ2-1	CASSRLSGQGFNNEQFF
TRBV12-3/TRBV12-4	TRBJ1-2	CASSWGHDYGYTF
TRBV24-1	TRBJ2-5	CATSDLQTGRETQYF
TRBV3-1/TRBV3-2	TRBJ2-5	CASSQRGVAGEKQETQYF
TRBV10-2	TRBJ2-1	CASSEGAYNEQFF
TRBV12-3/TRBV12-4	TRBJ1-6	CASSPDGASPLHF
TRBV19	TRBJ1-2	CASSTAGVWTPNYGYTF
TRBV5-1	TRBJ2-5	CASSPATLQETQYF
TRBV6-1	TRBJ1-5	CASSESAGKLQPQHF
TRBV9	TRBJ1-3	CASSPSGVSGNTIYF
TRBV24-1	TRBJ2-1	CATSDADRTDNEQFF
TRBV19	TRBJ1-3	CASIATASGNTIYF
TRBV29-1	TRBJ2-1	CSVEHRLAGRNEQFF